This T cell receptor beta chain was profiled in a study of Ad26.COV2.S vaccination and SARS-CoV-2 variants. The assay was immunoSEQ multiplex PCR, and TCRdb's table has in-frame clones only and misses some. The sample holds just over 350,000 clones, around 92% seen once. CDR1 and CDR2 (germline): LNHDA, SQIVND (reference sequence). The CDR3 consists of 14 residues. V gave up 5 bases and J gave up 5 bases; unmatched junction bases: 6. With regard to this clone: What it binds is unknown.

General study results and limits: Individuals receiving vaccine had higher spike-specific TCR breadth than placebo recipients did.

This TCR derives from a human donor who had recovered from COVID-19. The chain combines TRBV19 with TRBJ2-5, with TRBD1 identical over 9 bases. This sample comprised peripheral blood, obtained after recovery from COVID-19. CDR3 bases: TGTGCCAGTAGTCAGGACAGGGGCCGGGAGACCCAGTACTTC. Its translation: CASSQDRGRETQYF.